These 21 T cell receptor beta chains were all obtained from the same sample, sequenced in a study of vaccination effects on CD4 cells after COVID-19. The table came from immunoSEQ multiplex PCR; TCRdb's copy has only in-frame clones and leaves some out. Of over 25,000 clones in the sample, 73% were seen once. Ahead of sequencing, the ViraFEST assay grew antigen-specific CD4+ T cells using viral peptide pools. Cells that had been cultured for 10 days were the source of isolated CD4+ T cells. Nucleocapsid antibodies were negative in the vaccine recipients, who had never had SARS-CoV-2 infection. Antigens of these TCRs are unknown. Specimen: CD4+ T cells from PBMCs cultured with HCoV-NL63 spike peptides, collected before COVID-19 vaccination. These receptors were taken from a human donor who received a COVID-19 vaccine.

The chain carries TRBV30 and TRBJ1-4; D not resolved. With 0 bases removed from V and 8 bases from J, the gap between germline ends came to 7 bases. The CDR3 spans 12 residues. Germline loops: CDR1 GTSNPN, CDR2 SVGIG (reference sequence). CDR3 DNA sequence: TGTGCCTGGAGTGTAAGTTGGGAAAAACTGTTTTTT. Its translation: CAWSVSWEKLFF. The variable domain in full, completed from reference TRBV30 and TRBJ1-4, reads SQTIHQWPATLVQPVGSPLSLECTVEGTSNPNLYWYRQAAGRGLQLLFYSVGIGQISSEVPQNLSASRPQDRQFILSSKKLLLSDSGFYLCAWSVSWEKLFFGSGTQLSVL.

The V call is TRBV10-3, the J call TRBJ1-6; a weak D match, TRBD1 (6 bases). CDR3 size: 13 residues. Trimming cost V 6 bases and J 6 bases, with 9 bases left between them. Germline V gene lookup returns CDR1 ENHRY and CDR2 SYGVKD. CDR3 DNA sequence: TGTGCCATCAGGTGGGACACTAATTCACCCCTCCACTTT. Its translation: CAIRWDTNSPLHF.

V is TRBV6-5 and J is TRBJ1-2, with D maybe TRBD1 (5 bases). Trimming left V 7 bases short and J 4 bases short, with 16 bases between. Germline values: CDR1 MNHEY, CDR2 SVGAGI. This CDR3 has 14 residues. In DNA, the CDR3 is TGTGCCAGCACCCTATTCCAGGGTACCTATGGCTACACCTTC. This encodes CASTLFQGTYGYTF.

The rearrangement joins TRBV28 to TRBJ1-2; 8 nucleotides align to TRBD1. In germline, CDR1 is MDHEN, CDR2 SYDVKM. The trim removed 4 bases at V and 4 bases at J, leaving 8 bases unmatched. CDR3 length equals 15 residues. The CDR3 DNA reads TGTGCCAGCAGTTCAGGGGGCGCTGACCTCTATGGCTACACCTTC. The encoded protein is CASSSGGADLYGYTF.

V is TRBV27 and J is TRBJ2-7, with unresolved D. Germline CDR1 is MNHEY and CDR2 is SMNVEV (reference sequence). V lost 6 bases and J lost 2, with 17 bases in between. The CDR3 has 15 residues. The CDR3 region has the DNA TGTGCCAGCAGCCGGACCTCAGGAATCGCCTACGAGCAGTACTTC. Residues: CASSRTSGIAYEQYF.

The V and J genes are TRBV6-5 and TRBJ1-6, with D perhaps TRBD1 (6 bases). The germline V and J ends were trimmed by 6 bases and 6 bases, with 12 bases remaining between them. The CDR3 consists of 14 residues. Germline CDR1 and CDR2: MNHEY and SVGAGI. The CDR3 protein is CASRNRESNSPLHF. The CDR3 DNA reads TGTGCCAGCAGGAACAGGGAGAGTAATTCACCCCTCCACTTT.

J is TRBJ1-1 and V is TRBV4-1; D remains unclear. Germline V lookup: CDR1 MGHRA, CDR2 YSYEKL. The V end was cut by 0 bases, the J end by 0 bases, with 8 bases between. The length of the CDR3 is 15 residues. The CDR3 loop is CASSQELTLNTEAFF. CDR3 nucleotides: TGCGCCAGCAGCCAAGAGCTCACCTTGAACACTGAAGCTTTCTTT.

This clone was found a few times. The gene calls are TRBV4-2 and TRBJ1-6, with TRBD1 matching over 9 bases. The germline CDR1 and CDR2 sequences are LGHNA and YNFKEQ. J was trimmed by 8 bases and V by 4 bases; bases with no gene match: 6. The CDR3 sequence is 15 residues long. CDR3 sequence reads: CASSLRTGADSPLHF. As DNA, the CDR3 is TGTGCCAGCAGCCTACGGACAGGGGCGGATTCACCCCTCCACTTT.

The chain recombines TRBV19 with TRBJ1-5; a possible D gene is TRBD1 (6 bases). V was cut by 7 bases and J by 3 bases, with 13 bases left in between. CDR3 size: 14 residues. The germline V gene has CDR1 LNHDA and CDR2 SQIVND (reference sequence). The CDR3 here is CASTGGWNNQPQHF. In nucleotides, the CDR3 is TGTGCCAGTACGGGGGGCTGGAACAATCAGCCCCAGCATTTT. The entire variable domain, with the rest obtained from reference TRBV19 and TRBJ1-5, is as follows: DGGITQSPKYLFRKEGQNVTLSCEQNLNHDAMYWYRQDPGQGLRLIYYSQIVNDFQKGDIAEGYSVSREKKESFPLTVTSAQKNPTAFYLCASTGGWNNQPQHFGDGTRLSIL.

The CDR3 region is CASSGQGRNSPLHF. CDR3 nucleotides: TGTGCCAGCAGCGGACAGGGTCGTAATTCACCCCTCCACTTT. The chain has TRBV11-2 and TRBJ1-6; 8 bases are shared with TRBD1. The V segment lost 5 bases and the J segment 6 bases; nucleotides outside the gene matches: 3. This CDR3 is built from 14 residues. Germline V gene data show CDR1 as SGHAT and CDR2 as FQNNGV. The full variable domain, rest sourced from reference TRBV11-2 and TRBJ1-6, is EAGVAQSPRYKIIEKRQSVAFWCNPISGHATLYWYQQILGQGPKLLIQFQNNGVVDDSQLPKDRFSAERLKGVDSTLKIQPAKLEDSAVYLCASSGQGRNSPLHFGNGTRLTVT.

This chain connects TRBV29-1 to TRBJ1-1; D gene unclear. Trimming stripped 2 bases from V and 1 base from J, with 14 bases between. CDR1 SQVTM and CDR2 ANQGSEA come from the germline V gene. The CDR3 runs to 15 residues. The CDR3 loop reads CSVERQVGENTEAFF. The CDR3 bases are TGCAGCGTTGAAAGGCAGGTTGGAGAGAACACTGAAGCTTTCTTT.

V is TRBV24-1 and J is TRBJ2-3, with a possible D match to TRBD2 (6 bases). Germline assignment: CDR1 KGHDR and CDR2 SFDVKD. CDR3 length: 14 residues. The V and J ends lost 2 bases and 4 bases respectively, with 9 bases between them. The CDR3 nucleotides read TGTGCCACCAGTGATTCGGGACTTTCAGATACGCAGTATTTT. Translating gives CATSDSGLSDTQYF.

This clone was counted between two and nine times. V gene TRBV20-1 combines with J gene TRBJ2-4; 8 bases align to TRBD1. V trimming: 6 bases; J trimming: 9 bases; junction bases outside the gene matches: 4. CDR1 and CDR2 (germline): DFQATT, SNEGSKA (reference sequence). CDR3 length: 11 amino acids. Written as DNA, the CDR3 is TGCAGTGCGGGACAGGAGGGCATTCAGTACTTC. Translating gives CSAGQEGIQYF.

This rearrangement joins TRBV11-3 to TRBJ1-1; D remains ambiguous. Trimming removed 1 base from V and 5 bases from J, with 11 bases in between. CDR1 is SGHNT, CDR2 YENEEA, per germline. CDR3 length: 14 residues. The DNA for the CDR3 is TGTGCCAGCAGCTTAGGGGTCAGAGGAACTGAAGCTTTCTTT. This codes for CASSLGVRGTEAFF.

The chain carries TRBV28 and TRBJ1-1; D gene uncertain. V was cut by 2 bases and J by 8 bases, with 6 bases left in between. The CDR3 consists of 11 residues. The germline V gene has CDR1 MDHEN and CDR2 SYDVKM. CDR3 in amino acids: CASSLGREAFF. The CDR3 nucleotides are TGTGCCAGCAGTTTAGGCCGGGAAGCTTTCTTT.

This clone was seen at least ten times. The chain recombines TRBV3-1 (or the pseudogene TRBV3-2) with TRBJ1-1; D might be TRBD1 (6 bases). V was trimmed by 3 bases and J by 2 bases, leaving 10 bases between them. The germline gives CDR1 LGHDT, CDR2 YNNKEL (reference sequence). The CDR3 totals 14 residues. For the CDR3, the DNA is TGTGCCAGCAGCCAGGGGGGGCCTAACACTGAAGCTTTCTTT. Its translation: CASSQGGPNTEAFF.

CDR3 amino acids: CASSPSAGRSSNYGYTF. CDR3 bases: TGTGCCAGCAGCCCCTCAGCGGGGCGCTCCTCCAACTATGGCTACACCTTC. This rearrangement joins TRBV3-1 (or the pseudogene TRBV3-2) to TRBJ1-2, with D maybe TRBD1 (5 bases). Trimming pared 4 bases from V and 2 bases from J, leaving 20 bases between. Germline V gene data show CDR1 as LGHDT and CDR2 as YNNKEL (reference sequence). The length of the CDR3 is 17 residues.

The chain couples TRBV11-2 to TRBJ1-1; TRBD1 agrees at 8 bases. The junction had 1 base not matched to a gene; V was cut back by 3 bases and J by 1 base. The CDR3 runs 14 residues. CDR1 SGHAT and CDR2 FQNNGV come from the germline V gene. The CDR3 reads CASSFGQGNTEAFF. The CDR3 region has the DNA TGTGCCAGCAGCTTTGGACAGGGGAACACTGAAGCTTTCTTT.

V is TRBV4-3 and J is TRBJ1-2; D is ambiguous. Germline CDR1 reads LGHNA; CDR2 reads YSLEER. The CDR3 contains 15 residues. V was trimmed by 0 bases and J by 3 bases, leaving 11 bases between them. The CDR3 protein is CASSQEITADYGYTF. The CDR3 region has the DNA TGCGCCAGCAGCCAAGAAATAACAGCAGACTATGGCTACACCTTC.

The rearrangement joins TRBV12-3 or TRBV12-4 to TRBJ2-3; D perhaps matches TRBD2 (6 bases). Trimming pared 7 bases from V and 6 bases from J, leaving 8 bases between. This CDR3 spans 11 amino acids. This CDR3 reads CASTLADTQYF. The DNA for the CDR3 is TGTGCCAGCACCCTAGCGGATACGCAGTATTTT.

The CDR3 here is CASSLGGGSWGNTIYF. The CDR3 region has the DNA TGTGCCAGCAGCTTAGGGGGGGGATCGTGGGGAAACACCATATATTTT. The rearrangement joins TRBV7-2 to TRBJ1-3; D possibly corresponds to TRBD1 (5 bases). Germline assignment: CDR1 SGHTA and CDR2 FQGNSA. The CDR3 sequence is 16 residues long. V lost 1 base to trimming and J lost 4 bases, with 14 bases between them.